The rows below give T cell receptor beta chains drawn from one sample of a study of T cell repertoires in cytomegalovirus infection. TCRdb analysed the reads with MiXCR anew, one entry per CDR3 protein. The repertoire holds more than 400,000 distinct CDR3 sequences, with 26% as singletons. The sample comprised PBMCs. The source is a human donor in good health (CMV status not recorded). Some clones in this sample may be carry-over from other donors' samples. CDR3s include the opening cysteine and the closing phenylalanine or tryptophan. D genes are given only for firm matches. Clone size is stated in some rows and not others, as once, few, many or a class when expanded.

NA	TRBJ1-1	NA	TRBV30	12	TGTGCCTGGGGTTGGGGGGAGACTGAAGCTTTCTTT	CAWGWGETEAFF
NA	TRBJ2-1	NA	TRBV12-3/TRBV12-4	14	TGTGCCAGCAGTTTAATGTCTTTCGGGGGTGAGCAGTTCTTC	CASSLMSFGGEQFF
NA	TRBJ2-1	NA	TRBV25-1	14	TGTGCCAGCCGTTGGGGGGCTGTCGGCAATGAGCAGTTCTTC	CASRWGAVGNEQFF
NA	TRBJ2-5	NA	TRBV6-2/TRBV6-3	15	TGTGCCAGCAAAGGGTTAGCGGAGAGCCAAGAGACCCAGTACTTC	CASKGLAESQETQYF
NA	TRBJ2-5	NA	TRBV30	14	TGTGCCTGGACCAATGCCTTAAGAGCAGGGACCCAGTACTTC	CAWTNALRAGTQYF
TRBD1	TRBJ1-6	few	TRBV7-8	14	TGTGCCAGCAGCTTAGTGACAGGGCCATCACCCCTCCACTTT	CASSLVTGPSPLHF
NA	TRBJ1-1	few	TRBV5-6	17	TGTGCCAGCAGCTTGGCCAGAGTAAAGTCAGGGGACACTGAAGCTTTCTTT	CASSLARVKSGDTEAFF
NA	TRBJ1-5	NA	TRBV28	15	TGTGCCAGCAGTTTCGGCGTGAATAGCAATCAGCCCCAGCATTTT	CASSFGVNSNQPQHF
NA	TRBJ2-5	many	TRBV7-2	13	TGTGCCAGCAGCTTATCTAACCAAGAGACCCAGTACTTC	CASSLSNQETQYF
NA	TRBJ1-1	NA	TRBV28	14	TGTGCCAGCAGTTTAGTCGGGGGTCGGACTGAAGCTTTCTTT	CASSLVGGRTEAFF
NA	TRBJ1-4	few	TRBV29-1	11	TGCAGCGTTCCCGGGGTTGAAAAACTGTTTTTT	CSVPGVEKLFF
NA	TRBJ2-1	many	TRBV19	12	TGTGCCAGTAGGTCCCTAGTCAATGAGCAGTTCTTC	CASRSLVNEQFF
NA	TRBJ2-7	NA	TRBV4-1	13	TGCGCCAGCAGCCAAGTAAAGGGCTACGAGCAGTACTTC	CASSQVKGYEQYF
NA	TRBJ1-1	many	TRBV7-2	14	TGTGCCAGCAGCCGCAGCGGGGGCGGCCCTGAAGCTTTCTTT	CASSRSGGGPEAFF
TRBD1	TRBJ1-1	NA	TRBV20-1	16	TGCAGTGCTAGAGGGGTTGGCAAGGGGGCGGACACTGAAGCTTTCTTT	CSARGVGKGADTEAFF
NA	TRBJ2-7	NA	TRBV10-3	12	TGTGCCATCAGTGCGGGTACCTACGAGCAGTACTTC	CAISAGTYEQYF
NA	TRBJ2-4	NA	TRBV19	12	TGTGCCAGTAGTGCGTTCGAGAACATTCAGTACTTC	CASSAFENIQYF